The entry below gives a single TCR beta chain sequence along with its context. Authors' data handling: For nucleated cells, counts were estimated from reference gene primer amplification. Libraries were prepared by immunoSEQ multiplex PCR; TCRdb keeps only in-frame clonotypes and omits some of them. V and J calls and clone size are given by that table; D and trimming were obtained from the DNA. In the table there are just over 150,000 clones, less than 85% of which are singletons. This sample is part of a study of blood T cell repertoires in COVID-19. As for the study in general: From the United States, Italy and Spain came samples of acute and convalescent COVID-19.

This receptor was identified in a human donor with acute or convalescent COVID-19. The donor label of this sample is uncertain. Sequenced material: peripheral blood.

The CDR3: CSAGQGANQPQHF. CDR3 in DNA: TGCAGCGCGGGACAGGGGGCCAATCAGCCCCAGCATTTT. The rearrangement links TRBV29-1 to TRBJ1-5; 12 positions agree with TRBD1. Germline-derived CDR1 and CDR2 are SQVTM and ANQGSEA. Losses at the gene ends were 7 bases for V and 3 bases for J; bases not matched to a gene: 1. The CDR3 sequence is 13 residues long.